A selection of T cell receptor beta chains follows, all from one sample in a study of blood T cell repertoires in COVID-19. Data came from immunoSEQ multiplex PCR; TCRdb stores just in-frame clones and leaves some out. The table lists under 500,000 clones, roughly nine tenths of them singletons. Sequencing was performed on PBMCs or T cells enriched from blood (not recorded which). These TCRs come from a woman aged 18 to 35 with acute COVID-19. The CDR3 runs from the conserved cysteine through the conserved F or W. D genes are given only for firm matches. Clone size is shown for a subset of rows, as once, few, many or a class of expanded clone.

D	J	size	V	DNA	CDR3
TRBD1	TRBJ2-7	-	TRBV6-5	TGTGCCAGCCGAGGACAGGGGGCCTACGAGCAGTACTTC	CASRGQGAYEQYF
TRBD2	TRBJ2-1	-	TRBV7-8	TGTGCCAGCAGCTCCCCGAGACTAGCGGGAGGGCCCTTCAATGAGCAGTTCTTC	CASSSPRLAGGPFNEQFF
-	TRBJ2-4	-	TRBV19	TGTGCCAGTAGGGGTGGAGCTAACATTCAGTACTTC	CASRGGANIQYF
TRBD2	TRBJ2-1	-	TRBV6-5	TGTGCCAGCAATTCGGGACTAGCGGGAATCAATGAGCAGTTCTTC	CASNSGLAGINEQFF
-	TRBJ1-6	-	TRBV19	TGTGCCAGTAGTCTAGATTGGCAGGATAATTCACCCCTCCACTTT	CASSLDWQDNSPLHF
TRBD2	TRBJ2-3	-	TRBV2	TGTGCCAGCAGGGGGACTAGCGGAGGCACAGATACGCAGTATTTT	CASRGTSGGTDTQYF
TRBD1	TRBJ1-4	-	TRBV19	TGTGCCAGTAGTATAGGGGACAGGTTTACGAATGAAAAACTGTTTTTT	CASSIGDRFTNEKLFF
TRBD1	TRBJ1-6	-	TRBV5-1	TGCGCCAGCAGCTTGTCCCAGGGGGAATCACCCCTCCACTTT	CASSLSQGESPLHF
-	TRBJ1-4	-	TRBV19	TGTGCCAGTAGCAATAGCGGTGCAGGGCAGACTAATGAAAAACTGTTTTTT	CASSNSGAGQTNEKLFF
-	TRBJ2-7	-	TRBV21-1	TGTGCCAGCAGCAAGGAAGGACAGGTCTCCTACGAGCAGTACTTC	CASSKEGQVSYEQYF
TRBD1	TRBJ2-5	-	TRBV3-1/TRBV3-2	TGTGCCAGCAGATGGACAGGGGTCTCGGAGACCCAGTACTTC	CASRWTGVSETQYF
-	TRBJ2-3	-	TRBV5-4	TGTGCCAGCAGCGGCGAGGGGGGCACAGATACGCAGTATTTT	CASSGEGGTDTQYF
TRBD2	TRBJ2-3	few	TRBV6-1	TGTGCCAGCAGTGCCTCCCCGCCGACTAGCGGGGGGGCGGGAACGCAGTATTTT	CASSASPPTSGGAGTQYF
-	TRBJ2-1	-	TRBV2	TGTGCCAGCAGCGCTACAGAAAATGAGCAGTTCTTC	CASSATENEQFF
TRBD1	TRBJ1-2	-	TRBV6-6	TGTGCCAGTCTTATCTTACAGGGGCCGACAGGCTACACCTTC	CASLILQGPTGYTF
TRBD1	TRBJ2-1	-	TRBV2	TGTGCCAGCTATCAACAGGGGGCCAATGAGCAGTTCTTC	CASYQQGANEQFF
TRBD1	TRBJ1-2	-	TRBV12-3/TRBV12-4	TGTGCCAGCAACCGGGACAGCAACTATGGCTACACCTTC	CASNRDSNYGYTF
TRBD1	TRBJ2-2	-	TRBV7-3	TGTGCCAGCAGCTTAACGAAGGACAGGGTCCGAGGCGGGGAGCTGTTTTTT	CASSLTKDRVRGGELFF
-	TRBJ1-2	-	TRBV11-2	TGTGCCAGCAGCTCGAACTATGGCTACACCTTC	CASSSNYGYTF
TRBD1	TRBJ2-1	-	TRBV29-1	TGCAGCGTTGAAGATCACGAGACAGGGGGCTATGAGCAGTTCTTC	CSVEDHETGGYEQFF
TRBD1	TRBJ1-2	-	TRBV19	TGTGCCAGTAAGGGGGCAGGGTTGGAGTTTGGCGGCTACACCTTC	CASKGAGLEFGGYTF
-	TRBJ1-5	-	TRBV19	TGTGCCAGTAGTACCCACAATCAGCCCCAGCATTTT	CASSTHNQPQHF
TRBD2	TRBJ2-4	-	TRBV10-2	TGCGCCAGCAGTGTTGCGGGAGAAAACATTCAGTACTTC	CASSVAGENIQYF
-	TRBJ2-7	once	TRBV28	TGTGCCAGCAGTTTACGCGCTATTCAGGACGAGCAGTACTTC	CASSLRAIQDEQYF
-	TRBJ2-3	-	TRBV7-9	TGTGCCAGCAGCTGGGGCAGCACAGATACGCAGTATTTT	CASSWGSTDTQYF
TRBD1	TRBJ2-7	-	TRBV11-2	TGTGCCATCGGGACAGGGGGCTTCTACGAGCAGTACTTC	CAIGTGGFYEQYF
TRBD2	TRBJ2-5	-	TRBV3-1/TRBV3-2	TGTGCCAGCAGCCATACTAGCGGGGGACGAGAGACCCAGTACTTC	CASSHTSGGRETQYF
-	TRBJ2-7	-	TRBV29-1	TGCAGCGTCCGTCAGGATACCTACGAGCAGTACTTC	CSVRQDTYEQYF
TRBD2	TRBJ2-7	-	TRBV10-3	TGTGCCATCACGACTAGCGGGAGTTACGAGCAGTACTTC	CAITTSGSYEQYF
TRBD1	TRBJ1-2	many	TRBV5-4	TGTGCCAGCAGCTTGGGGGGTGCAGGGGGCCCTACGAACTATGGCTACACCTTC	CASSLGGAGGPTNYGYTF
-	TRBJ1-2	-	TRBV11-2	TGTGCCAGCAGCTTAGACAGGGATGGCTACACCTTC	CASSLDRDGYTF
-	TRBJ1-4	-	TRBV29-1	TGCAGCGTTGAACAGGACGGGCGGGATGAAAAACTGTTTTTT	CSVEQDGRDEKLFF
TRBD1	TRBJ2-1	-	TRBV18	TGTGCCAGCTCACTCGAGACGGGACAGGGTTACAATGAGCAGTTCTTC	CASSLETGQGYNEQFF
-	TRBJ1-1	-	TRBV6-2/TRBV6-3	TGTGCCAGCAGCCGAGACCTCGGGACAAATAGCAACACTGAAGCTTTCTTT	CASSRDLGTNSNTEAFF
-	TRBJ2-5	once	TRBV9	TGTGCCAGCAGCCCCAGGGGAGAGACCCAGTACTTC	CASSPRGETQYF
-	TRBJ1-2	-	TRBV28	TGTGCCAGCAGTTTTGGGGGGAACTATGGCTACACCTTC	CASSFGGNYGYTF
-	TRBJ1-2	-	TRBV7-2	TGTGCCAGCAGCTTAGTTGGGCAGGGCGATGGCTACACCTTC	CASSLVGQGDGYTF
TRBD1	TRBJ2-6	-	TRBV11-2	TGTGCCAGCAGCTCGTTACAGGGGCCCTACTCTGGGGCCAACGTCCTGACTTTC	CASSSLQGPYSGANVLTF
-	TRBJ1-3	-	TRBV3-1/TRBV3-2	TGTGCCAGCAGCCAAGAGCAGTCTGGAAACACCATATATTTT	CASSQEQSGNTIYF
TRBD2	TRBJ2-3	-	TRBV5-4	TGTGCCAGCAGCTATTCCGGACTAGCGGGGGCTGCCATGGCAGATACGCAGTATTTT	CASSYSGLAGAAMADTQYF
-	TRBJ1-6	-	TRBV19	TGTGCCAGTAGTACGACAGCTTATAATTCACCCCTCCACTTT	CASSTTAYNSPLHF
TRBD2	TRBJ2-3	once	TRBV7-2	TGTGCCAGCAGCTACTCAAGCGGGGGGGCCAGAGATACGCAGTATTTT	CASSYSSGGARDTQYF
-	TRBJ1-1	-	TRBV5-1	TGCGCCAGCAGCTTGGCCGCTGAAGCTTTCTTT	CASSLAAEAFF